These 12 T cell receptor beta chains share one sample of origin, sequenced in a study of T cell responses to AZD1222 COVID-19 vaccine. Assay used: immunoSEQ multiplex PCR; TCRdb lists only in-frame clones, some missing. Of about 100,000 clones detected, roughly 90% appear once; the ten largest clones hold 2.5% to 3.5%. Sequencing was performed on peripheral blood, taken on day 0 of AZD1222 vaccination. The receptors stem from an adult in good health.

This chain uses TRBV19 with TRBJ1-1, with 9 bases matching TRBD1. Germline-derived CDR1 and CDR2 are LNHDA and SQIVND (reference sequence). The V and J ends lost 2 bases and 6 bases, in that order; junction bases with no gene match: 1. CDR3 length equals 13 residues. The CDR3 DNA sequence: TGTGCCAGTAGTATAAGACAGGGGGCTGAAGCTTTCTTT. Its translation: CASSIRQGAEAFF.

The V gene is TRBV5-1, the J gene TRBJ1-2; 8 nucleotides match TRBD1. With V trimmed by 3 bases and J by 4 bases, 5 bases remained unmatched. This CDR3 region has 14 residues. Germline V gene data show CDR1 as SGHRS and CDR2 as YFSETQ. This CDR3 reads CASSWTGPPYGYTF. The CDR3 DNA follows: TGCGCCAGCAGCTGGACAGGGCCCCCCTATGGCTACACCTTC. The whole variable domain, remainder taken from reference TRBV5-1 and TRBJ1-2, is KAGVTQTPRYLIKTRGQQVTLSCSPISGHRSVSWYQQTPGQGLQFLFEYFSETQRNKGNFPGRFSGRQFSNSRSEMNVSTLELGDSALYLCASSWTGPPYGYTFGSGTRLTVV.

The chain joins TRBV28 to TRBJ1-4, with 10 bases identical to TRBD1. This CDR3 has 16 amino acids. Per germline, CDR1 MDHEN and CDR2 SYDVKM. V lost 7 bases and J lost 7; bases outside the gene matches: 12. CDR3 amino acids: CASNQLGTGVREKLFF. CDR3 DNA: TGTGCCAGCAATCAACTGGGGACAGGGGTTCGTGAAAAACTGTTTTTT.

The sample holds a few counts of this clone. This sequence joins TRBV5-4 and TRBJ2-7; 12 bases are a match to TRBD1. This CDR3 has 18 amino acids. Germline V gene data show CDR1 as SGHNT and CDR2 as YYREEE (reference sequence). J gave up 2 bases and V 1 base, and 10 bases lay outside the gene matches. CDR3 protein: CASSLRGTGGDPTYEQYF. CDR3 in DNA: TGTGCCAGCAGCTTGAGAGGGACAGGGGGCGATCCTACCTACGAGCAGTACTTC.

Remarks on this clone: Germline and junction disagree at one end, which may indicate a read error. The chain carries TRBV7-3 and TRBJ2-7; D ambiguous. CDR1 and CDR2 (germline): SGHTA, FQGTGA. The CDR3 covers 13 residues. Here the CDR3 DNA reads TGTGCCAGCAGCTTAATTCCAGTTTCCGAGCAGCACTTC. This translates into CASSLIPVSEQHF.

The chain uses TRBV16 and TRBJ1-1, with D hard to call. The germline V gene encodes CDR1 KGHSY and CDR2 FQNENV. The CDR3 runs to 14 residues. Trimming cost V 3 bases and J 5 bases, with 13 bases left between them. In DNA form, the CDR3 reads TGTGCCAGCAGCCAGAACACACTAAGAACTGAAGCTTTCTTT. Protein sequence: CASSQNTLRTEAFF.

This clone was recorded a few times. A read error may account for a junction end that differs from germline. The chain is built from TRBV11-2 and TRBJ2-1, with D unresolved. The CDR3 has 12 amino acids. Germline-derived CDR1 and CDR2 are SGHAT and FQNNGV. The CDR3: CASSVEGYEQFF. The CDR3 DNA reads TGTGCCAGCAGCGTAGAAGGGTACGAGCAGTTCTTC.

This chain joins TRBV24-1 and TRBJ1-1; D is perhaps TRBD1 (5 bases). V gave up 4 bases and J gave up 7 bases, with 9 bases separating them. The CDR3 totals 12 residues. Germline V gene data show CDR1 as KGHDR and CDR2 as SFDVKD. The CDR3 region has the DNA TGTGCCACCAGTGACCCGAGGGGTGAAGCTTTCTTT. This gives the protein CATSDPRGEAFF.

The V gene is TRBV4-3, the J gene TRBJ2-5; no clear D. The CDR3 runs to 13 residues. Germline values: CDR1 LGHNA, CDR2 YSLEER. V was trimmed by 1 base and J by 2 bases, leaving 5 bases between them. CDR3 in DNA: TGCGCCAGCAGCCAAGCCCGGCAAGAGACCCAGTACTTC. Translated, it gives CASSQARQETQYF.

V and J are TRBV5-6 and TRBJ2-4, with no clear D. CDR1 and CDR2 from the germline V gene are SGHDT and YYEEEE. Trimming pared 1 base from V and 9 bases from J, leaving 8 bases between. The CDR3 covers 12 residues. The CDR3 coding sequence is TGTGCCAGCAGCTTGTCGGGCCCCATTCAGTACTTC. Translated: CASSLSGPIQYF. Variable domain in full (rest from reference TRBV5-6 and TRBJ2-4): DAGVTQSPTHLIKTRGQQVTLRCSPKSGHDTVSWYQQALGQGPQFIFQYYEEEERQRGNFPDRFSGHQFPNYSSELNVNALLLGDSALYLCASSLSGPIQYFGAGTRLSVL.

The gene calls are TRBV3-1 (or the pseudogene TRBV3-2) and TRBJ2-1; 13 nucleotides line up with TRBD2. CDR1 and CDR2 (germline): LGHDT, YNNKEL (reference sequence). This CDR3 is 15 amino acids long. The trim removed 7 bases at V and 5 bases at J, leaving 5 bases unmatched. CDR3 coding DNA: TGTGCCAGCACCAGGGGACTAGCGGGGAACAATGAGCAGTTCTTC. Translation gives CASTRGLAGNNEQFF.

This chain joins TRBV6-5 and TRBJ1-1; 8 nucleotides align to TRBD1. The trim removed 6 bases at V and 1 base at J, leaving 4 bases unmatched. There are 14 residues in the CDR3. CDR1 is MNHEY, CDR2 SVGAGI, per germline. CDR3 residues: CASRNTGGNTEAFF. For the CDR3, the DNA is TGTGCCAGCAGGAACACAGGGGGGAACACTGAAGCTTTCTTT.